The sequence of this T cell receptor (beta chain) was determined in a study of blood T cell repertoires in COVID-19. Overall study: Whether acute or convalescent, the COVID-19 samples came from the United States, Italy and Spain.

Trimming left V 1 base short and J 7 bases short, with 10 bases between. Germline V CDR1 and CDR2: MNHNS, SASEGT. CDR3 length: 13 residues. Assay used: immunoSEQ multiplex PCR; TCRdb lists only in-frame clones, some missing. The repertoire holds approximately 140,000 clones, with approximately 80% as singletons. The sequence came from a man between 65 and 80 years old with acute or convalescent COVID-19. The chain is built from TRBV6-1 and TRBJ1-2; no reliable D call. Sample: peripheral blood. The CDR3 DNA follows: TGTGCCAGCAGTGAAGGGCAGGCAGCTGGCTACACCTTC. Its protein product is CASSEGQAAGYTF.